This T cell receptor (beta chain) was found in a study of blood T cell repertoires in COVID-19. Study-wide context: The United States, Italy and Spain were the sources of the acute and convalescent COVID-19 samples. T cells, B-cell-depleted T cells, or PBMCs provided the cDNA or gDNA that served as material.

Authors' methods: Estimation of nucleated cell counts was performed using reference gene primer amplification. Some clones are missing from TCRdb's copy, which holds only in-frame ones; the method was immunoSEQ multiplex PCR. That table is the source of V, J and clone size, and D and trimming were worked out from the DNA. Of about 400,000 clones in the sample, about 87% were seen once. CDR1 SGHRS and CDR2 YFSETQ come from the germline V gene. The CDR3 is 16 amino acids. The ends lost 2 bases at V and 4 bases at J; junction bases unmatched: 11. The sample taken for sequencing was peripheral blood. This TCR was recovered from a human donor in a cohort sampled during active COVID-19. The genes are TRBV5-1 and TRBJ2-7; TRBD1 agrees at 8 bases. CDR3: CASSLTPGQVPYEQYF. As DNA, the CDR3 is TGCGCCAGCAGCTTAACGCCGGGACAGGTTCCTTACGAGCAGTACTTC.